Each of the 2 T cell receptor beta chains below was sequenced from the same sample in a study of blood T cell repertoires in COVID-19. The method was immunoSEQ multiplex PCR; TCRdb's version includes in-frame clones alone and lacks a portion of them. The sample lists 250,000 to 350,000 clones; approximately 89% were seen once. Material: peripheral blood. Source of these receptors: a woman between 55 and 75 years old with acute or convalescent COVID-19.

The CDR3 nucleotides are TGCGCCAGCAGCATTACAGGGGGGGTGTACGAGCAGTACTTC. Protein: CASSITGGVYEQYF. This chain joins TRBV5-1 and TRBJ2-7; possible D gene TRBD1, 8 bases. The V end lost 4 bases, the J end lost 4 bases, and 15 bases lay between the germline ends. The CDR3 sequence is 14 residues long. In germline, CDR1 is SGHRS, CDR2 YFSETQ.

This clone has just one count. This chain connects TRBV30 to TRBJ2-3, with a tentative D call TRBD1 (5 bases). The V gene's germline CDR1 is GTSNPN and CDR2 SVGIG (reference sequence). This CDR3 comprises 13 residues. V dropped 3 bases and J dropped 3 bases, with 10 bases sitting between them. As DNA, the CDR3 is TGTGCCTGGAGAACACAGGCAACAGATACGCAGTATTTT. As protein: CAWRTQATDTQYF.